A selection of T cell receptor beta chains follows, all from one sample in a study of T-cell reconstitution after alpha-beta-depleted transplantation in children. TCRdb called the PCR reads again in MiXCR, with one record for every CDR3 protein. The table records approximately 240,000 distinct CDR3 sequences, about 9.6% of them present only once. Sequenced here: PBMCs from the stem cell graft donor, sampled from the stem cell graft. The receptors shown here come from a human donor who donated a stem cell graft to a child with SCID. Both conserved end residues are part of each CDR3. Each record gives: clone size, J gene, V gene, D gene, CDR3 DNA, CDR3 protein. D genes are given only for firm matches. Size tells how often a clone was seen (once, few, many) or the class of an expanded clone, and some rows leave it out.

abundance: many
j_gene: TRBJ1-6
v_gene: TRBV4-2
d_gene: .
CDR3nt: TGTGCCAGCAGCCAAGAGGTTAGGGATAATTCACCCCTCCACTTT
CDR3aa: CASSQEVRDNSPLHF

abundance: many
j_gene: TRBJ2-1
v_gene: TRBV5-5
d_gene: TRBD2
CDR3nt: TGTGCCAGCAGCTTCGGGGGGGCCCGCAATGAGCAGTTCTTC
CDR3aa: CASSFGGARNEQFF

abundance: .
j_gene: TRBJ2-1
v_gene: TRBV7-3
d_gene: TRBD1
CDR3nt: TGTGCCAGCAGCATCCCCCGGGACAGGGGGGCCCGGTCTAATGAGCAGTTCTTC
CDR3aa: CASSIPRDRGARSNEQFF

abundance: .
j_gene: TRBJ1-1
v_gene: TRBV6-1
d_gene: .
CDR3nt: TGTGCCAGCAGTCGCTCTGAGGTCGCTGAAGCTTTCTTT
CDR3aa: CASSRSEVAEAFF

abundance: many
j_gene: TRBJ2-3
v_gene: TRBV5-1
d_gene: TRBD2
CDR3nt: TGCGCCAGCAGCCCACAGTGGGGCAGCGGGGCAGATACGCAGTATTTT
CDR3aa: CASSPQWGSGADTQYF

abundance: many
j_gene: TRBJ1-4
v_gene: TRBV7-2
d_gene: .
CDR3nt: TGTGCCAGCAGCAGCAGGGCTAATGAAAAACTGTTTTTT
CDR3aa: CASSSRANEKLFF

abundance: many
j_gene: TRBJ2-7
v_gene: TRBV10-3
d_gene: .
CDR3nt: TGTGCCATCAGTGAGGTTTCCTCGCCATCATACGAGCAGTACTTC
CDR3aa: CAISEVSSPSYEQYF

abundance: few
j_gene: TRBJ1-5
v_gene: TRBV20-1
d_gene: .
CDR3nt: TGCAGTGCTAACCAGGAGTCCAATCAGCCCCAGCATTTT
CDR3aa: CSANQESNQPQHF

abundance: many
j_gene: TRBJ1-2
v_gene: TRBV12-3/TRBV12-4
d_gene: .
CDR3nt: TGTGCCAGCAGTTTATTGACGGGGGCTAACGGTGGCTACACCTTC
CDR3aa: CASSLLTGANGGYTF

abundance: many
j_gene: TRBJ2-7
v_gene: TRBV9
d_gene: .
CDR3nt: TGTGCCAGCAGTCGAGACTACGAGCAGTACTTC
CDR3aa: CASSRDYEQYF

abundance: many
j_gene: TRBJ1-5
v_gene: TRBV20-1
d_gene: .
CDR3nt: TGCAGTGCTAGCCGTAGCAATCAGCCCCAGCATTTT
CDR3aa: CSASRSNQPQHF

abundance: many
j_gene: TRBJ1-3
v_gene: TRBV7-9
d_gene: .
CDR3nt: TGTGCCAGCAGCTTAGGGGCCGGGAGTTCTGCTGGAAACACCATATATTTT
CDR3aa: CASSLGAGSSAGNTIYF

abundance: many
j_gene: TRBJ1-2
v_gene: TRBV5-1
d_gene: .
CDR3nt: TGCGCCAGCAGCGGGTCATCTGGGAACTATGGCTACACCTTC
CDR3aa: CASSGSSGNYGYTF

abundance: many
j_gene: TRBJ1-2
v_gene: TRBV5-1
d_gene: .
CDR3nt: TGCGCCAGCAGCTTGGTAGGGTCTGACTATGGCTACACCTTC
CDR3aa: CASSLVGSDYGYTF

abundance: few
j_gene: TRBJ2-7
v_gene: TRBV2
d_gene: TRBD2
CDR3nt: TGTGCCAGCAGTGATGTCGGGACTAGCTCGCACGAGCAGTACTTC
CDR3aa: CASSDVGTSSHEQYF

abundance: .
j_gene: TRBJ2-2
v_gene: TRBV5-1
d_gene: TRBD2
CDR3nt: TGCGCCAGCAGCTTACCTAGCGGGGCGAACACCGGGGAGCTGTTTTTT
CDR3aa: CASSLPSGANTGELFF

abundance: many
j_gene: TRBJ2-1
v_gene: TRBV5-1
d_gene: .
CDR3nt: TGCGCCAGCAGCTTGGGAATTGCCGGAGGCTCCTACAATGAGCAGTTCTTC
CDR3aa: CASSLGIAGGSYNEQFF

abundance: many
j_gene: TRBJ2-2
v_gene: TRBV6-2/TRBV6-3
d_gene: TRBD1
CDR3nt: TGTGCCAGCAGTCAAGGGACAGACACCGGGGAGCTGTTTTTT
CDR3aa: CASSQGTDTGELFF